Presented here are 24 T cell receptor beta chains from one specimen sequenced in a study of chemoradiotherapy in HPV16-positive cancers. Assay used: immunoSEQ multiplex PCR; TCRdb lists only in-frame clones, some missing. Here the sample spans more than 800 clones, roughly 84% being singletons. The starting material was tumor tissue, obtained from a patient who underwent chemoradiotherapy. The receptors stem from a human donor with HPV-associated anogenital cancer.

This clone was seen more than once but under ten times. The chain recombines TRBV19 with TRBJ2-3; 9 nucleotides agree with TRBD2. V lost 1 base, J lost 1 base, and 0 bases stayed unmatched. The CDR3 loop spans 15 amino acids. The germline V gene encodes CDR1 LNHDA and CDR2 SQIVND (reference sequence). For the CDR3, the DNA is TGTGCCAGTAGTATAGGACTAGCGGGCACAGATACGCAGTATTTT. Residues: CASSIGLAGTDTQYF.

The CDR3 loop is CASSLGRGGFYEQYF. CDR3 bases: TGTGCCAGCAGCTTAGGACGGGGGGGCTTCTACGAGCAGTACTTC. J is TRBJ2-7 and V is TRBV27, with 8 nucleotides matching TRBD2. The ends lost 6 bases at V and 3 bases at J; junction bases unmatched: 10. The CDR3 totals 15 residues. Germline loops: CDR1 MNHEY, CDR2 SMNVEV (reference sequence).

The rearrangement uses TRBV12-5 and TRBJ2-7; 11 nucleotides align to TRBD1. CDR1 and CDR2 (germline): LGHNT, FRNRAP. Trimming cost V 2 bases and J 0 bases; bases outside gene matches: 6. The CDR3 sequence is 17 residues long. CDR3 sequence: CASGLLQGQGVSYEQYF. CDR3 in DNA: TGTGCTAGTGGTTTGCTGCAGGGACAGGGGGTCTCCTACGAGCAGTACTTC.

This chain links TRBV10-1 with TRBJ1-2; D remains ambiguous. The V end was cut by 5 bases, the J end by 7 bases, with 14 bases between. CDR1 and CDR2 (germline): WNHNN, SYGVQD (reference sequence). This CDR3 comprises 13 residues. The CDR3 sequence: CASSKDGQTGYTF. The CDR3, as DNA: TGCGCCAGCAGTAAGGATGGGCAGACTGGCTACACCTTC.

This clone was detected a few times. The chain's CDR3 is CASSRDRKTQYF. CDR3 bases: TGTGCCAGCAGCCGGGACAGGAAGACCCAGTACTTC. The chain carries TRBV7-2 and TRBJ2-5; TRBD1 aligns across 8 bases. There are 12 residues in the CDR3. In germline, CDR1 is SGHTA, CDR2 FQGNSA. The V segment lost 5 bases and the J segment 6 bases; nucleotides outside the gene matches: 2.

This chain joins TRBV4-3 and TRBJ2-1; D not certain. The CDR3 consists of 15 residues. The germline gives CDR1 LGHNA, CDR2 YSLEER. V was trimmed by 2 bases and J by 6 bases, leaving 14 bases between them. CDR3 nucleotide sequence: TGCGCCAGCAGCCAACAGGACGGTTATCTCAATGAGCAGTTCTTC. Protein sequence: CASSQQDGYLNEQFF.

This chain connects TRBV6-1 to TRBJ2-5; D possibly matches TRBD1 or TRBD2 (5 bases each). Per germline, CDR1 MNHNS and CDR2 SASEGT. Trimming removed 1 base from V and 9 bases from J, with 15 bases in between. The CDR3 has 14 amino acids. The CDR3 sequence is CASSEGSLLGAQYF. The CDR3, as DNA: TGTGCCAGCAGTGAAGGCTCTCTATTGGGGGCCCAGTACTTC.

J is TRBJ1-1 and V is TRBV4-3; 7 bases align to TRBD1. Trimming cost V 4 bases and J 0 bases; bases outside gene matches: 2. Looked up from germline, CDR1 is LGHNA and CDR2 is YSLEER. The CDR3 extends over 14 amino acids. The CDR3 nucleotides read TGCGCCAGCAGCCCAACAGGGGTGAACACTGAAGCTTTCTTT. Protein product: CASSPTGVNTEAFF.

This chain uses TRBV19 with TRBJ1-2; 9 nucleotides agree with TRBD1. J lost 2 bases, V lost 2 bases, and 9 bases had no gene match. Germline V gene data show CDR1 as LNHDA and CDR2 as SQIVND (reference sequence). This CDR3 is 17 amino acids long. CDR3 in DNA: TGTGCCAGTAGTATATTCCGGACAGGGGTGGCGAACTATGGCTACACCTTC. Protein: CASSIFRTGVANYGYTF.

The chain carries TRBV5-4 and TRBJ1-6; D may be TRBD1 (5 bases). Germline-derived CDR1 and CDR2 are SGHNT and YYREEE (reference sequence). The V and J ends lost 2 bases and 10 bases respectively, with 19 bases between them. The CDR3 is made up of 16 amino acids. The CDR3 region is CASSFYRGRATSPLHF. The CDR3 DNA is TGTGCCAGCAGCTTTTATCGTGGCAGGGCCACATCACCCCTCCACTTT.

This rearrangement joins TRBV19 to TRBJ2-3, with 7 bases matching TRBD1. Trimming cost V 3 bases and J 12 bases; bases outside gene matches: 12. Germline loops: CDR1 LNHDA, CDR2 SQIVND (reference sequence). The length of the CDR3 is 14 residues. This CDR3 reads CASSMGDRVGLQYF. In nucleotides, the CDR3 is TGTGCCAGTAGTATGGGAGACAGGGTTGGCCTACAGTATTTT.

The V call is TRBV18, the J call TRBJ1-1; no definite D call. V lost 3 bases and J lost 5, with 10 bases in between. Germline CDR1 is KGHSH and CDR2 is LQKENI. The CDR3 spans 13 residues. The CDR3 DNA sequence: TGTGCCAGCTCACCCGAGGTAAGAACTGAAGCTTTCTTT. This translates into CASSPEVRTEAFF.

The sample holds a few counts of this clone. This rearrangement joins TRBV6-1 to TRBJ2-5; 12 bases are shared with TRBD2. This CDR3 is 15 amino acids long. V lost 2 bases and J lost 2; bases outside the gene matches: 0. Germline values: CDR1 MNHNS, CDR2 SASEGT. CDR3 bases: TGTGCCAGCAGTGAACTAGCGGGGGGGCAAGAGACCCAGTACTTC. This sequence encodes CASSELAGGQETQYF.

The chain combines TRBV5-8 with TRBJ2-5; no reliable D call. Trimming pared 0 bases from V and 0 bases from J, leaving 6 bases between. This CDR3 has 14 residues. Germline assignment: CDR1 SGHTS and CDR2 YDEGEE. This chain's CDR3 is CASSLGRYQETQYF. In DNA form, the CDR3 reads TGTGCCAGCAGCTTGGGACGGTACCAAGAGACCCAGTACTTC.

With regard to this clone: The germline gene is not matched at one end of the junction; a read error may be the cause. The chain carries TRBV15 and TRBJ1-2; D not certain. The CDR3 has 14 residues. Germline V lookup: CDR1 LNHNV, CDR2 YYDKDF (reference sequence). CDR3 in DNA: TGTGCCACCAGCAGAGGCGGGGAAAACTATGGCCACACCTTC. It codes for CATSRGGENYGHTF.

The chain carries TRBV6-5 and TRBJ1-6, with D perhaps TRBD1 (6 bases). Germline values: CDR1 MNHEY, CDR2 SVGAGI. Trimming removed 5 bases from V and 7 bases from J, with 9 bases in between. The CDR3 runs 13 residues. The CDR3 is CASSRGANSPLHF. For the CDR3, the DNA is TGTGCCAGCAGTCGGGGGGCGAATTCACCCCTCCACTTT.

The V and J genes are TRBV21-1 and TRBJ2-5; the DNA was not used to check the table's D call, TRBD1. TRBV21-1 is recorded as a pseudogene. The CDR3 runs to 9 residues. CDR3 coding DNA: TGTGCCGTCAGAAAGACCCAGTACTTC. This translates into CAVRKTQYF.

The J gene is TRBJ1-2, the V gene TRBV5-8; 7 positions agree with TRBD1. V trimming: 3 bases; J trimming: 6 bases; junction bases outside the gene matches: 5. The length of the CDR3 is 13 residues. From germline, CDR1 is SGHTS and CDR2 YDEGEE. CDR3 in amino acids: CASSSSRGNGYTF. CDR3 sequence (DNA): TGTGCCAGCAGCTCCAGCAGGGGGAATGGCTACACCTTC.

CDR3 DNA sequence: TGTGCCAGCAGTTACGGGCAGTTTTATCAGCCCCAGCATTTT. Protein sequence: CASSYGQFYQPQHF. This chain connects TRBV6-5 to TRBJ1-5; D is unresolved. V was clipped by 2 bases and J by 5 bases, with 10 bases between them. The germline CDR1 and CDR2 sequences are MNHEY and SVGAGI. The CDR3 is 14 residues long.

V gene TRBV19 combines with J gene TRBJ2-7; TRBD1 aligns across 7 bases. V dropped 1 base and J dropped 2; count of bases not matched to a gene: 8. The germline CDR1 and CDR2 sequences are LNHDA and SQIVND (reference sequence). The CDR3 extends over 16 amino acids. The CDR3 nucleotides read TGTGCCAGTAGTATAGGGGGCCAGGACAGGACCTACGAGCAGTACTTC. Residues: CASSIGGQDRTYEQYF.

The rearrangement joins TRBV10-3 to TRBJ1-1; tentative D call: TRBD1 (5 bases). Trimming cost V 6 bases and J 4 bases, with 15 bases left between them. CDR1 is ENHRY and CDR2 is SYGVKD in the germline V gene. CDR3 length: 14 amino acids. The CDR3 bases are TGTGCCATCAGGGGGGGGAGTTTACCCACTGAAGCTTTCTTT. It is translated as CAIRGGSLPTEAFF.

This clone was detected once. The chain joins TRBV2 to TRBJ2-3, with D maybe TRBD2 (5 bases). The length of the CDR3 is 14 residues. The germline CDR1 and CDR2 sequences are SNHLY and FYNNEI. The V end was cut by 9 bases, the J end by 4 bases, with 17 bases between. CDR3 sequence reads: CAREERNGADTQYF. CDR3 DNA: TGTGCCAGGGAAGAGCGAAACGGGGCAGATACGCAGTATTTT.

The chain joins TRBV5-1 to TRBJ2-5; a possible D gene is TRBD2 (5 bases). Trimming cost V 0 bases and J 2 bases, with 14 bases left between them. Per the germline V gene, CDR1 is SGHRS and CDR2 is YFSETQ. The CDR3 has 16 residues. The DNA of the CDR3 is TGCGCCAGCAGCTTGGTTGCATTCACGGGGCAAGAGACCCAGTACTTC. It specifies CASSLVAFTGQETQYF. The whole variable domain, remainder taken from reference TRBV5-1 and TRBJ2-5, is KAGVTQTPRYLIKTRGQQVTLSCSPISGHRSVSWYQQTPGQGLQFLFEYFSETQRNKGNFPGRFSGRQFSNSRSEMNVSTLELGDSALYLCASSLVAFTGQETQYFGPGTRLLVL.

Only one count was recorded for this clone. The J gene is TRBJ2-7, the V gene TRBV5-1, with 8 nucleotides matching TRBD1. The CDR3 contains 15 residues. Trimming took 4 bases from V and 2 from J; bases not matched to a gene: 8. CDR1 and CDR2 from the germline V gene are SGHRS and YFSETQ. CDR3 in amino acids: CASSQTGTGPYEQYF. The CDR3 coding sequence is TGCGCCAGCAGCCAAACCGGGACAGGTCCCTACGAGCAGTACTTC.